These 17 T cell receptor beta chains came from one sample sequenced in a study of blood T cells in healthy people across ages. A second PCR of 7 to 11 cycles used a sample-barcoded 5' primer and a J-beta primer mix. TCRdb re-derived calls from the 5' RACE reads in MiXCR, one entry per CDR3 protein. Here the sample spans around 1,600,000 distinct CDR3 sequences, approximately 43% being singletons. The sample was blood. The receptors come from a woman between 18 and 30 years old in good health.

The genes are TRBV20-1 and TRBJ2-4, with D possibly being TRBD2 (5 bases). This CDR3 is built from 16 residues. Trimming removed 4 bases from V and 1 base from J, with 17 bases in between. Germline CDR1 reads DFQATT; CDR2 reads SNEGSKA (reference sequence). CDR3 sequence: CSAKDPFGLAKNIQYF. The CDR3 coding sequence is TGCAGTGCTAAAGACCCGTTTGGACTCGCCAAAAACATTCAGTACTTC.

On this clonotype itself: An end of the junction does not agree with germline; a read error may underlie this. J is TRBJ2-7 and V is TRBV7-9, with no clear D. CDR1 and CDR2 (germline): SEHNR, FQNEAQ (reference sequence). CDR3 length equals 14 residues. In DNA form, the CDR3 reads TGTGCCAGCAGCGTACCGGGCCTCTCCGACGAGCAGTACTTC. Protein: CASSVPGLSDEQYF.

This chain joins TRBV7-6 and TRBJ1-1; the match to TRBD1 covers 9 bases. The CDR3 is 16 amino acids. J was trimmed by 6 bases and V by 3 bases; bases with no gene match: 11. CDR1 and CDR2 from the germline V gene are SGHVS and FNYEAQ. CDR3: CASSLSPGQGLPEAFF. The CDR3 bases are TGTGCCAGCAGCTTGTCACCGGGACAGGGTTTACCTGAAGCTTTCTTT.

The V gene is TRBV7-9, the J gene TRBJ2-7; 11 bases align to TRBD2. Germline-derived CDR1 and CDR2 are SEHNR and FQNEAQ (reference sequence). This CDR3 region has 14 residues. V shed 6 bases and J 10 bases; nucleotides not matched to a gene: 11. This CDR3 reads CASSFLAGGEAQYF. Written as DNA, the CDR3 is TGTGCCAGCAGTTTTCTAGCGGGGGGAGAGGCCCAGTACTTC.

The CDR3 loop is CASSSLINTGELFF. The CDR3 nucleotides are TGTGCCAGCAGTTCCCTGATTAACACCGGGGAGCTGTTTTTT. The rearrangement links TRBV27 to TRBJ2-2; unclear D gene. Trimming removed 4 bases at V and 2 bases at J, with 8 bases between. Germline CDR1 reads MNHEY; CDR2 reads SMNVEV (reference sequence). The CDR3 has 14 amino acids.

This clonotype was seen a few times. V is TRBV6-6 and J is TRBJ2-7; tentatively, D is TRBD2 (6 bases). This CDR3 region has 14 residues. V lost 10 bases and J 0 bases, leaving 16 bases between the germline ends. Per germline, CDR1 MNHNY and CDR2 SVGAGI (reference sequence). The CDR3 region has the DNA TGTGCCACCCTCACCGGGGGACGCTCCTACGAGCAGTACTTC. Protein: CATLTGGRSYEQYF.

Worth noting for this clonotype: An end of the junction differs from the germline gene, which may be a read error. The DNA for the CDR3 is TGTGCCAGCAGCCCCCGGTCGGTGTCTAGCGGGAGCACAGATGCGCAGTATTTT. Residues: CASSPRSVSSGSTDAQYF. The chain employs TRBV7-8 and TRBJ2-3, with TRBD2 identical over 10 bases. Germline values: CDR1 SGHVS, CDR2 FQNEAQ. The CDR3 is 18 amino acids.

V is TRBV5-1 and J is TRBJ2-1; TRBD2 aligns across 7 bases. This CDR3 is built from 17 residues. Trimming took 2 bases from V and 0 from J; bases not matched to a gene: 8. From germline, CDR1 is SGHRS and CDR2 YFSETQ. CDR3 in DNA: TGCGCCAGCAGCTTCTCCCTTGGCGGGGGCTCCTACAATGAGCAGTTCTTC. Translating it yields CASSFSLGGGSYNEQFF.

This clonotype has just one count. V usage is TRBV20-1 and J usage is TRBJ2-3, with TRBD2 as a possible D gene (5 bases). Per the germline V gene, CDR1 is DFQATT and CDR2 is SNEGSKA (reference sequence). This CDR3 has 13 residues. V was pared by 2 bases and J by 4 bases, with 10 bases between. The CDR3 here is CSARKGSADTQYF. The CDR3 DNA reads TGCAGTGCTAGAAAAGGGAGTGCAGATACGCAGTATTTT.

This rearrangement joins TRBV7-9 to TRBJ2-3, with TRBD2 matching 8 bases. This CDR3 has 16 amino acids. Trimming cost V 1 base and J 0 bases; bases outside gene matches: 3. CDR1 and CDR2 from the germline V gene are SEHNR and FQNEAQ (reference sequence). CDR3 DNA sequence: TGTGCCAGCAGCTTAGTAGCGGGGATAAGCACAGATACGCAGTATTTT. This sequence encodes CASSLVAGISTDTQYF.

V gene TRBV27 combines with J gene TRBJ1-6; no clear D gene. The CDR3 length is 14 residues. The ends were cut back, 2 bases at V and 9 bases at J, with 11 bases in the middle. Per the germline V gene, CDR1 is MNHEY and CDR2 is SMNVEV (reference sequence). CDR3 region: CASSLRAWVSPLHF. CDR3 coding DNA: TGTGCCAGCAGTTTAAGGGCATGGGTTTCACCCCTCCACTTT.

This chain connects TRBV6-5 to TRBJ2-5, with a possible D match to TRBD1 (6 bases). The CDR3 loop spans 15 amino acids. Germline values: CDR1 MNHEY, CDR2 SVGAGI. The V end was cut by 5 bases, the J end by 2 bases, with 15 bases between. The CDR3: CASSTWTDNQETQYF. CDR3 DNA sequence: TGTGCCAGCAGTACCTGGACAGACAATCAAGAGACCCAGTACTTC.

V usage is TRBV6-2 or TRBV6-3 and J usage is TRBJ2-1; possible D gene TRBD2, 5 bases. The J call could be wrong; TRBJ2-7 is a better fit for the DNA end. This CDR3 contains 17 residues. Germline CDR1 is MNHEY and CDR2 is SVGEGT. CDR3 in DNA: TGTGCCAGCAGTTACTCGAGACTACAGAGCCCCTACAATGAGCAGTACTTC. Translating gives CASSYSRLQSPYNEQYF.

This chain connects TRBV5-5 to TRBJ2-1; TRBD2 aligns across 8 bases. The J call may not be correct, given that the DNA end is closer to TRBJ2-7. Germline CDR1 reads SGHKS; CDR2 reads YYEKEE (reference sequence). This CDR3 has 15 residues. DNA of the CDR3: TGTGCCAGCAGCGAGGGCCGGGAGGGCTACAATGAGCAGTACTTC. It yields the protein CASSEGREGYNEQYF.

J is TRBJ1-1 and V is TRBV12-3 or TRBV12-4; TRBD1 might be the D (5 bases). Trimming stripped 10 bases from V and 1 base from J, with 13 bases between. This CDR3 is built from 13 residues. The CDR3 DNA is TGTGCCACCGCCACAGGACAGAACACTGAAGCTTTCTTT. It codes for CATATGQNTEAFF.

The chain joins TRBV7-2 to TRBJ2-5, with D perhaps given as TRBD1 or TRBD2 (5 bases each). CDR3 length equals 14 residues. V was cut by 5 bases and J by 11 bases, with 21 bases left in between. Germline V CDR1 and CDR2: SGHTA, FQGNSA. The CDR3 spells CASSPGAIYNEQYF. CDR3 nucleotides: TGTGCCAGCAGCCCCGGGGCCATCTACAATGAGCAGTACTTC. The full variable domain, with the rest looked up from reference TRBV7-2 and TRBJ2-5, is GAGVSQSPSNKVTEKGKDVELRCDPISGHTALYWYRQSLGQGLEFLIYFQGNSAPDKSGLPSDRFSAERTGGSVSTLTIQRTQQEDSAVYLCASSPGAIYNEQYFGPGTRLLVL.

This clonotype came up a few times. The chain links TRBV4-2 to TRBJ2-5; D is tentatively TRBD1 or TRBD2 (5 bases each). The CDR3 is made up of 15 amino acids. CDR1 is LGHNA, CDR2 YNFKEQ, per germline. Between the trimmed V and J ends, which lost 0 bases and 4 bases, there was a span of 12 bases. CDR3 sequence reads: CASSQDWGIGETQYF. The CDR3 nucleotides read TGTGCCAGCAGCCAAGATTGGGGGATCGGAGAGACCCAGTACTTC.